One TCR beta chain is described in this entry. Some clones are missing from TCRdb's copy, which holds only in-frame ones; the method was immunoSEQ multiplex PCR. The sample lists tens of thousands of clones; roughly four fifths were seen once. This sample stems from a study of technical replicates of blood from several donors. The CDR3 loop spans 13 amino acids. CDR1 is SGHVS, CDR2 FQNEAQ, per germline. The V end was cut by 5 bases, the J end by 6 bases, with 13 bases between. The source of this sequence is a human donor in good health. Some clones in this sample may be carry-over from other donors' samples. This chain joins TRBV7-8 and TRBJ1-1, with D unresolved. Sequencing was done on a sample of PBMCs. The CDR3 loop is CASSMLLRAEAFF. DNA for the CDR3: TGTGCCAGCAGCATGCTCTTGAGGGCTGAAGCTTTCTTT. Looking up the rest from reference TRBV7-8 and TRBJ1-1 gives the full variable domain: GAGVSQSPRYKVAKRGQDVALRCDPISGHVSLFWYQQALGQGPEFLTYFQNEAQLDKSGLPSDRFFAERPEGSVSTLKIQRTQQEDSAVYLCASSMLLRAEAFFGQGTRLTVV.